The entry below describes one TCR beta chain. This sample was taken from a study of blood T cell repertoires in COVID-19. Overall study context: In each case, the material was cDNA or gDNA derived from T cells, B-cell-depleted T cells, or PBMCs.

Methods used by the authors: Estimation of nucleated cell counts relied on the amplification of reference gene primers. The assay was immunoSEQ multiplex PCR, and TCRdb's table has in-frame clones only and misses some. The V and J calls and clone size come from that table; D and trimming were worked out from the DNA. The table shows approximately 140,000 clones, with roughly 81% occurring only once. V was clipped by 0 bases and J by 5 bases, with 7 bases between them. This CDR3 region has 13 residues. CDR1 MNHNS and CDR2 SASEGT come from the germline V gene. The source material was PBMCs or T cells enriched from blood (not recorded which). The rearrangement links TRBV6-1 to TRBJ2-5, with no clear D. The TCR sequence derives from a woman in her 50s with acute COVID-19. This CDR3 is CASSEAVAETQYF. CDR3 DNA sequence: TGTGCCAGCAGTGAAGCCGTCGCGGAGACCCAGTACTTC.